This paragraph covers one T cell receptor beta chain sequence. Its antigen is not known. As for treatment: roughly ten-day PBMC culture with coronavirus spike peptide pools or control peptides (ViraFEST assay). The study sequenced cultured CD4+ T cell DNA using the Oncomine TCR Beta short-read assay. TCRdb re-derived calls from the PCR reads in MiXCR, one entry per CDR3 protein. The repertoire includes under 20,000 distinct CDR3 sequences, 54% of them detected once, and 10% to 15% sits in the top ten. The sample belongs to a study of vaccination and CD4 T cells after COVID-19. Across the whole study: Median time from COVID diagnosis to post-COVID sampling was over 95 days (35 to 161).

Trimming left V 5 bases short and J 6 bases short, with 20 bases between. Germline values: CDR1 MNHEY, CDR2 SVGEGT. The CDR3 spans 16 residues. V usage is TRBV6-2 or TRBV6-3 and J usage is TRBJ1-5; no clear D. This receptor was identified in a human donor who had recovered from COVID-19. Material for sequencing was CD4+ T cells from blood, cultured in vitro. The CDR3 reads CASSGFTLWSPQPQHF. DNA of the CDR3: TGTGCCAGCAGTGGGTTCACCCTATGGTCGCCTCAGCCCCAGCATTTT.